The source of this T cell receptor (beta chain) is a study of blood T cell repertoires in COVID-19. The germline gives CDR1 LNHDA, CDR2 SQIVND (reference sequence). V lost 5 bases, J lost 7 bases, and 12 bases stayed unmatched. This CDR3 contains 16 residues. In the authors' workflow: Researchers report that nucleated cell counts were estimated from reference gene primer amplification. Using immunoSEQ multiplex PCR, the repertoire was profiled, and TCRdb retains in-frame clones only, with some absent. V and J calls and clone size are copied from that table; D and trimming were computed from the DNA. Among around 130,000 clones listed, 86% were seen once. Study members were between roughly 18 and 100 years old and lived in over 20 US regions. Two negative PCRs, clearance, or symptom resolution had been documented for recovered Cohort 3 donors.

The clonotype originates from a woman in her forties or fifties who had recovered from COVID-19. Sequencing was carried out using PBMCs or T cells enriched from blood (not recorded which). The V call is TRBV19, the J call TRBJ2-1; TRBD2 matches 9 bases. DNA for the CDR3: TGTGCCAGTAGTGGGAAAGCGGGGGGTGTCCGTAATGAGCAGTTCTTC. This encodes CASSGKAGGVRNEQFF. The entire variable domain, with the rest obtained from reference TRBV19 and TRBJ2-1, is as follows: DGGITQSPKYLFRKEGQNVTLSCEQNLNHDAMYWYRQDPGQGLRLIYYSQIVNDFQKGDIAEGYSVSREKKESFPLTVTSAQKNPTAFYLCASSGKAGGVRNEQFFGPGTRLTVL.